These 26 T cell receptor beta chains share one sample of origin, sequenced in a study of technical replicates of blood from several donors. The data were produced by immunoSEQ multiplex PCR, yet TCRdb's version contains in-frame clones alone and is incomplete. This table has more than 50,000 clones, approximately 87% appearing once. The sample taken for sequencing was PBMCs. Receptors originate from a human donor in good health. Some clones in this sample may be carry-over from other donors' samples.

This sequence joins TRBV29-1 and TRBJ1-1; 8 bases map to TRBD1. The CDR3 is 12 amino acids. Germline V gene sequence: CDR1 SQVTM, CDR2 ANQGSEA. The ends lost 7 bases at V and 8 bases at J; junction bases unmatched: 9. Here the CDR3 DNA reads TGCAGCGGTGCCGGGACAGGAACCGAAGCTTTCTTT. The encoded protein is CSGAGTGTEAFF.

This rearrangement joins TRBV7-2 to TRBJ2-5, with D unresolved. Germline-derived CDR1 and CDR2 are SGHTA and FQGNSA. CDR3 size: 13 residues. With 5 bases removed from V and 5 bases from J, the gap between germline ends came to 12 bases. As DNA, the CDR3 is TGTGCCAGCAGCCGATCTGTTCGGGAGACCCAGTACTTC. Its protein is CASSRSVRETQYF.

The J gene is TRBJ1-1, the V gene TRBV7-3; the match to TRBD1 covers 8 bases. The length of the CDR3 is 15 residues. CDR1 is SGHTA and CDR2 is FQGTGA in the germline V gene. The trim removed 3 bases at V and 1 base at J, leaving 4 bases unmatched. The CDR3 here is CASSLRQGSNTEAFF. CDR3 nucleotides: TGTGCCAGCAGCTTGAGACAGGGGTCGAACACTGAAGCTTTCTTT.

The J gene is TRBJ2-3, the V gene TRBV27; perhaps TRBD1 as D (5 bases). The germline V gene encodes CDR1 MNHEY and CDR2 SMNVEV (reference sequence). V lost 1 base, J lost 6 bases, and 11 bases lay in between. This CDR3 is 14 amino acids long. CDR3 in DNA: TGTGCCAGCAGTTTATGGGCAGGGTACGATACGCAGTATTTT. This encodes CASSLWAGYDTQYF.

The chain recombines TRBV5-4 with TRBJ2-5; D is uncertain. The CDR3 has 13 amino acids. V was clipped by 0 bases and J by 1 base, with 4 bases between them. Per germline, CDR1 SGHNT and CDR2 YYREEE (reference sequence). In nucleotides, the CDR3 is TGTGCCAGCAGCTTGGACTTCCAAGAGACCCAGTACTTC. It translates to CASSLDFQETQYF.

The V and J genes are TRBV25-1 and TRBJ2-3; 7 bases fit TRBD2. Germline CDR1 is MGHDK and CDR2 is SYGVNS. The length of the CDR3 is 15 residues. V shed 2 bases and J 4 bases; nucleotides not matched to a gene: 6. CDR3 sequence: CASSEQAGVSDTQYF. CDR3 bases: TGTGCCAGCAGTGAACAGGCGGGAGTCTCAGATACGCAGTATTTT.

V is TRBV6-5 and J is TRBJ1-4; perhaps TRBD1 as D (5 bases). The CDR3 loop spans 14 amino acids. Germline V gene lookup returns CDR1 MNHEY and CDR2 SVGAGI. V was trimmed by 6 bases and J by 6 bases, leaving 14 bases between them. The CDR3 reads CASSQVGGDEKLFF. The DNA of the CDR3 is TGTGCCAGCAGCCAGGTTGGGGGGGATGAAAAACTGTTTTTT.

The chain links TRBV2 to TRBJ2-7; TRBD1 agrees at 9 bases. Per the germline V gene, CDR1 is SNHLY and CDR2 is FYNNEI. The CDR3 is 14 amino acids. J was trimmed by 2 bases and V by 4 bases; bases with no gene match: 3. The CDR3 region is CASSVDRGAYEQYF. Written as DNA, the CDR3 is TGTGCCAGCAGTGTAGACAGGGGGGCCTACGAGCAGTACTTC. The whole variable domain, filled in from reference TRBV2 and TRBJ2-7, reads EPEVTQTPSHQVTQMGQEVILRCVPISNHLYFYWYRQILGQKVEFLVSFYNNEISEKSEIFDDQFSVERPDGSNFTLKIRSTKLEDSAMYFCASSVDRGAYEQYFGPGTRLTVT.

The gene calls are TRBV30 and TRBJ1-2; 10 positions agree with TRBD1. The trim removed 3 bases at V and 7 bases at J, leaving 5 bases unmatched. Germline CDR1 is GTSNPN and CDR2 is SVGIG (reference sequence). The CDR3 covers 13 residues. CDR3 loop: CAWSPGQGLGYTF. Here the CDR3 DNA reads TGTGCCTGGAGCCCGGGACAGGGGCTTGGCTACACCTTC.

The CDR3, as DNA: TGTGCTAGTGGTTTGCCTCAAGAGACCCAGTACTTC. Translating gives CASGLPQETQYF. The chain combines TRBV12-5 with TRBJ2-5; D unresolved. The CDR3 totals 12 residues. Germline CDR1 is LGHNT and CDR2 is FRNRAP. Trimming removed 2 bases at V and 2 bases at J, with 3 bases between.

This clone showed up just a few times. The chain recombines TRBV7-3 with TRBJ1-1, with 7 nucleotides matching TRBD1. With 4 bases clipped from V and 6 bases from J, the junction kept 5 bases outside the gene matches. Germline CDR1 and CDR2: SGHTA and FQGTGA. CDR3 size: 13 residues. This CDR3 reads CASSSATGSEAFF. CDR3 coding DNA: TGTGCCAGCAGCTCGGCGACAGGGTCTGAAGCTTTCTTT.

V gene TRBV11-3 combines with J gene TRBJ1-6; D is unresolved. Germline V CDR1 and CDR2: SGHNT, YENEEA. V was shortened by 0 bases and J by 9 bases, with 6 bases between the two germline ends. This CDR3 comprises 13 residues. The CDR3 bases are TGTGCCAGCAGCTTAGACCGTCGTTCACCCCTCCACTTT. It yields the protein CASSLDRRSPLHF.

In DNA, the CDR3 is TGTGCCAGCCGGGGTAGTTCCTCCTACAATGAGCAGTTCTTC. It is translated as CASRGSSSYNEQFF. The chain combines TRBV19 with TRBJ2-1; maybe TRBD2 (5 bases). Germline CDR1 and CDR2: LNHDA and SQIVND (reference sequence). The ends were cut back, 9 bases at V and 0 bases at J, with 12 bases in the middle. The CDR3 is 14 residues long.

CDR3 DNA sequence: TGCGCCAGCAGTCCCGGGGTAGGGACCTACAATGAGCAGTTCTTC. It encodes CASSPGVGTYNEQFF. This chain connects TRBV5-1 to TRBJ2-1; tentative D call: TRBD2 (5 bases). The CDR3 is 15 amino acids. Trimming stripped 5 bases from V and 2 bases from J, with 14 bases between. The V gene's germline CDR1 is SGHRS and CDR2 YFSETQ.

The chain has TRBV6-4 and TRBJ2-1, with TRBD2 identical over 9 bases. Trimming at V came to 4 bases and at J to 5 bases, leaving 6 bases not matched to a gene. The CDR3 extends over 15 amino acids. CDR1 is MRHNA, CDR2 SNTAGT, per germline. The CDR3 DNA sequence: TGTGCCAGCAGTGCTCGGCTAGCGGGAAACAATGAGCAGTTCTTC. This gives the protein CASSARLAGNNEQFF.

The chain couples TRBV7-9 to TRBJ1-4; TRBD1 is a possible D gene (5 bases). Germline V lookup: CDR1 SEHNR, CDR2 FQNEAQ (reference sequence). This CDR3 has 16 amino acids. The germline V and J ends were trimmed by 0 bases and 0 bases, with 8 bases remaining between them. The CDR3 coding sequence is TGTGCCAGCAGCTTAGCGGGGCGTTCAACTAATGAAAAACTGTTTTTT. Its translation: CASSLAGRSTNEKLFF. Looking up the rest from reference TRBV7-9 and TRBJ1-4 gives the full variable domain: DTGVSQNPRHKITKRGQNVTFRCDPISEHNRLYWYRQTLGQGPEFLTYFQNEAQLEKSRLLSDRFSAERPKGSFSTLEIQRTEQGDSAMYLCASSLAGRSTNEKLFFGSGTQLSVL.

CDR3 protein: CSVVLAGVSLYNEQFF. CDR3 coding DNA: TGCAGCGTTGTTCTAGCGGGGGTTTCGCTCTACAATGAGCAGTTCTTC. V gene TRBV29-1 combines with J gene TRBJ2-1; 10 nucleotides agree with TRBD2. Germline V lookup: CDR1 SQVTM, CDR2 ANQGSEA. Trimming took 4 bases from V and 3 from J; bases not matched to a gene: 9. The CDR3 is made up of 16 amino acids.

The genes are TRBV10-3 and TRBJ2-2; 7 nucleotides line up with TRBD2. The junction had 8 bases not matched to a gene; V was cut back by 10 bases and J by 6 bases. The CDR3 contains 13 residues. The germline gives CDR1 ENHRY, CDR2 SYGVKD. The CDR3 region is CATQREQSGELFF. The CDR3, as DNA: TGTGCCACCCAGCGGGAACAATCCGGGGAGCTGTTTTTT.

V usage is TRBV19 and J usage is TRBJ2-1; TRBD2 matches at 10 bases. After removal of 5 bases from V and 4 bases from J, the junction contained 5 bases not matched to a gene. CDR3 length: 15 amino acids. Germline V gene data show CDR1 as LNHDA and CDR2 as SQIVND (reference sequence). The CDR3 is CASSLGLAVYNEQFF. DNA for the CDR3: TGTGCCAGTAGTCTAGGACTAGCGGTATACAATGAGCAGTTCTTC.

The genes are TRBV6-6 and TRBJ2-2; TRBD2 is a possible D gene (6 bases). The CDR3 extends over 15 amino acids. V was pared by 5 bases and J by 0 bases, with 10 bases between. From germline, CDR1 is MNHNY and CDR2 SVGAGI (reference sequence). This CDR3 is CASSIGGTNTGELFF. The CDR3 region has the DNA TGTGCCAGCAGTATTGGGGGGACGAACACCGGGGAGCTGTTTTTT.

This chain connects TRBV5-1 to TRBJ1-2; the match to TRBD1 covers 7 bases. The junction had 14 bases not matched to a gene; V was cut back by 0 bases and J by 6 bases. Germline values: CDR1 SGHRS, CDR2 YFSETQ. The CDR3 loop spans 17 amino acids. CDR3 sequence (DNA): TGCGCCAGCAGCTTGGACCCGGAGACAGGGATCTTGGATGGCTACACCTTC. This translates into CASSLDPETGILDGYTF. The full variable domain, with the rest looked up from reference TRBV5-1 and TRBJ1-2, is KAGVTQTPRYLIKTRGQQVTLSCSPISGHRSVSWYQQTPGQGLQFLFEYFSETQRNKGNFPGRFSGRQFSNSRSEMNVSTLELGDSALYLCASSLDPETGILDGYTFGSGTRLTVV.

This clone turned up a few times. The V call is TRBV9, the J call TRBJ2-1, with D maybe TRBD2 (5 bases). The ends were cut back, 0 bases at V and 5 bases at J, with 6 bases in the middle. The CDR3 loop spans 13 amino acids. CDR1 SGDLS and CDR2 YYNGEE come from the germline V gene. The CDR3 region is CASSVGLNNEQFF. In DNA form, the CDR3 reads TGTGCCAGCAGCGTAGGACTAAACAATGAGCAGTTCTTC.

This rearrangement joins TRBV4-3 to TRBJ2-2, with 10 bases lining up with TRBD1. CDR1 and CDR2 (germline): LGHNA, YSLEER. This CDR3 is 19 amino acids long. J lost 0 bases, V lost 3 bases, and 10 bases had no gene match. This CDR3 reads CASSHGTGATDSNTGELFF. The CDR3 region has the DNA TGCGCCAGCAGCCACGGGACAGGGGCTACGGATTCGAACACCGGGGAGCTGTTTTTT.

This clone was observed once. The genes are TRBV2 and TRBJ2-3; 12 nucleotides agree with TRBD2. The J segment lost 0 bases and the V segment lost 6 bases, leaving 10 bases of the junction unmatched. The length of the CDR3 is 18 residues. Germline CDR1 reads SNHLY; CDR2 reads FYNNEI. This CDR3 reads CASRVTSGGPFSTDTQYF. The CDR3 DNA reads as TGTGCCAGCAGGGTGACTAGCGGGGGCCCCTTTAGCACAGATACGCAGTATTTT.

In this sample, this clone turned up once. The chain has TRBV4-1 and TRBJ2-7; 7 positions match TRBD2. The junction had 3 bases not matched to a gene; V was cut back by 4 bases and J by 0 bases. Germline CDR1 and CDR2: MGHRA and YSYEKL. This CDR3 region has 14 residues. DNA for the CDR3: TGCGCCAGCAGCCCGACTAGCTACTCCTACGAGCAGTACTTC. It is translated as CASSPTSYSYEQYF.

This chain links TRBV7-2 with TRBJ2-5, with D maybe TRBD2 (5 bases). V was clipped by 5 bases and J by 1 base, with 11 bases between them. CDR3 length: 14 residues. Germline V gene sequence: CDR1 SGHTA, CDR2 FQGNSA. This CDR3 is CASSQGGGQETQYF. As DNA, the CDR3 is TGTGCCAGCAGCCAAGGAGGCGGCCAAGAGACCCAGTACTTC.